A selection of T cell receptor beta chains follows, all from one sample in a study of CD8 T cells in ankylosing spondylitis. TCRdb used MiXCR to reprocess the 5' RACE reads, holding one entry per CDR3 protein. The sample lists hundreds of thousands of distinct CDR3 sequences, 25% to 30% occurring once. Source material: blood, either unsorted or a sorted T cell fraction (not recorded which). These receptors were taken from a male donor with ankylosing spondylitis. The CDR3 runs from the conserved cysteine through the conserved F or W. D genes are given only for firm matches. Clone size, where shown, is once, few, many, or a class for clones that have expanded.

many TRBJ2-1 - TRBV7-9 CASSPRGAANYNEQFF TGTGCCAGCAGCCCCCGGGGAGCGGCAAACTACAATGAGCAGTTCTTC
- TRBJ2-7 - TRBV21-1 CASSKDGAYEQYF TGTGCCAGCAGCAAAGATGGGGCTTACGAGCAGTACTTC
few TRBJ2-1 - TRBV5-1 CASSPSPGEEQFF TGCGCCAGCAGCCCCTCCCCGGGGGAGGAGCAGTTCTTC
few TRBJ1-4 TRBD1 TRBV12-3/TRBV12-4 CASSYGQGEVGEKLFF TGTGCCAGCAGTTACGGACAGGGGGAGGTGGGTGAAAAACTGTTTTTT
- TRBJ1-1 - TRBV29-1 CSVVGSQRGPAFF TGCAGCGTTGTAGGAAGTCAGCGGGGGCCGGCTTTCTTT
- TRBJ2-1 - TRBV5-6 CASSLTNYNEQFF TGTGCCAGCAGCTTGACTAACTACAATGAGCAGTTCTTC
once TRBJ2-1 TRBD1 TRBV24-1 CATSDVGQGIRNEQFF TGTGCCACCAGTGATGTGGGACAGGGGATACGGAATGAGCAGTTCTTC
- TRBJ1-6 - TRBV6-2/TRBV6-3 CASSYSGGGWPLHF TGTGCCAGCAGTTACTCAGGAGGAGGGTGGCCCCTCCACTTT
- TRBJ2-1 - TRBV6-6 CASSTTTRTPPLF TGTGCCAGCAGTACGACGACCAGGACCCCGCCGCTCTTC
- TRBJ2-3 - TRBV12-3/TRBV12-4 CASSFVASRGTDTQYF TGTGCCAGCAGTTTTGTGGCTAGTCGGGGGACAGATACGCAGTATTTT
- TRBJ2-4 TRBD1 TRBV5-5 CASIKDRGQGNIQYF TGTGCCAGCATCAAGGACAGGGGGCAGGGAAACATTCAGTACTTC
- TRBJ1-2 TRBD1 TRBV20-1 CSAQRDSMDGYTF TGCAGTGCCCAAAGGGACAGTATGGATGGCTACACCTTC
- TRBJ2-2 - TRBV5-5 CASSLGGTNTGELFF TGTGCCAGCAGCTTGGGGGGGACCAACACCGGGGAGCTGTTTTTT
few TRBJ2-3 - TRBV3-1 CASSPTTGLITDTQYF TGTGCCAGCAGCCCGACGACGGGACTTATCACAGATACGCAGTATTTT
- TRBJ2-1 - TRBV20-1 CSAGPGKQFF TGCAGTGCCGGACCTGGGAAGCAGTTCTTC
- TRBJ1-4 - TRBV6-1 CASSTTRTYKEKLFF TGTGCCAGCAGTACAACTCGGACATACAAGGAAAAACTGTTTTTT
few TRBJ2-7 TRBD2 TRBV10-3 CAISESSWGGSSYEQYF TGTGCCATCAGTGAGTCTTCTTGGGGGGGGTCCTCCTACGAGCAGTACTTC
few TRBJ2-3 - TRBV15 CATRFIKGQSYTQYF TGTGCCACCCGTTTTATCAAGGGTCAATCCTATACGCAGTATTTT
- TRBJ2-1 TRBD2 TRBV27 CASSLLAGPYNEQFF TGTGCCAGCAGTTTACTAGCGGGACCTTACAATGAGCAGTTCTTC
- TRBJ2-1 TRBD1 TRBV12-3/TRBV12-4 CASTDGTGGENEQFF TGTGCCAGCACCGATGGGACAGGGGGCGAGAATGAGCAGTTCTTC
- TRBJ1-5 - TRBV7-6 CASSGGRGQPQHF TGTGCCAGCAGCGGCGGGAGGGGTCAGCCCCAGCATTTT
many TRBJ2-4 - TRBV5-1 CASSLGPYRQDIQYF TGCGCCAGCAGCTTGGGACCATACCGGCAAGACATTCAGTACTTC
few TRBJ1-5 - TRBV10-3 CAISEGGSGNQPQHF TGTGCCATCAGTGAAGGGGGGTCTGGCAATCAGCCCCAGCATTTT
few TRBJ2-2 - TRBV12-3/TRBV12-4 CASSPTGRGGELFF TGTGCCAGCAGTCCGACGGGCCGGGGCGGGGAGCTGTTTTTT
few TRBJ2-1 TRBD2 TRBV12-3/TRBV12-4 CASSLLGLAGAVNEQFF TGTGCCAGCAGTTTACTGGGACTAGCGGGCGCGGTGAATGAGCAGTTCTTC
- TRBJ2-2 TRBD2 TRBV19 CASSLPGLAGAGELFF TGTGCCAGTAGCCTTCCGGGACTAGCGGGAGCCGGGGAGCTGTTTTTT
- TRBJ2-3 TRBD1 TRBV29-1 CSAPGQGSTDTQYF TGCAGCGCGCCCGGACAGGGGAGCACAGATACGCAGTATTTT
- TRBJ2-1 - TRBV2 CASSVLRGYEQFF TGTGCCAGCAGTGTGTTGCGTGGGTATGAGCAGTTCTTC
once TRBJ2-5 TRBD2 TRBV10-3 CAISEVTSGRQETQYF TGTGCCATCAGTGAGGTTACTAGCGGGAGACAGGAGACCCAGTACTTC
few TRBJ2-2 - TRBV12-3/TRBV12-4 CASSPVGGGLAGELFF TGTGCCAGCAGTCCCGTAGGGGGGGGTTTAGCCGGGGAGCTGTTTTTT
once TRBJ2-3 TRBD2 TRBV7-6 CASSLRGLAGRTDTQYF TGTGCCAGCAGCTTAAGAGGACTAGCGGGACGAACAGATACGCAGTATTTT
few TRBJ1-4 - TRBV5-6 CASSLRVLQGYGEKLFF TGTGCCAGCAGCTTGAGGGTTCTCCAGGGGTACGGTGAAAAACTGTTTTTT
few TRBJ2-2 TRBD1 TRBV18 CASSPPLTGTGELFF TGTGCCAGCTCACCACCGTTGACAGGGACCGGGGAGCTGTTTTTT
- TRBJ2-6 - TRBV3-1 CASSQPKSGANVLTF TGTGCCAGCAGCCAACCCAAATCTGGGGCCAACGTCCTGACTTTC
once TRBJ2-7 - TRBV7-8 CASSWDLGEQYF TGTGCCAGCAGCTGGGATCTAGGGGAGCAGTACTTC
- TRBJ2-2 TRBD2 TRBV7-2 CASSLAIAGVSGELFF TGTGCCAGCAGCTTAGCAATAGCGGGAGTCTCCGGGGAGCTGTTTTTT
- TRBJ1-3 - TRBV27 CASSPLGGSTFGNTIYF TGTGCCAGCAGTCCCCTCGGGGGAAGCACCTTTGGAAACACCATATATTTT
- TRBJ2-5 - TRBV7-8 CASSLGGGRETQYF TGTGCCAGCAGCTTAGGGGGTGGTAGGGAGACCCAGTACTTC
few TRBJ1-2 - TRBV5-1 CASSLEPGNNYGYTF TGCGCCAGCAGCTTGGAGCCGGGGAATAACTATGGCTACACCTTC
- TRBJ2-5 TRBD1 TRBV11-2 CASSFRLGQGSETQYF TGTGCCAGCAGCTTTAGGTTGGGACAGGGGTCAGAGACCCAGTACTTC
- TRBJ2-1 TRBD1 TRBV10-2 CASCRDRSYNEQFF TGCGCCAGTTGCCGGGACAGATCCTACAATGAGCAGTTCTTC
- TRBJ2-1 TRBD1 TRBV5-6 CASSLRGQGDNEQFF TGTGCCAGCAGCTTGAGGGGACAGGGGGACAATGAGCAGTTCTTC
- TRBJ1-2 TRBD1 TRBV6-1 CASRVTGGARYGYTF TGTGCCAGCAGAGTGACAGGGGGCGCGAGGTATGGCTACACCTTC
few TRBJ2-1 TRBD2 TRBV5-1 CASSLGLAGGTYNEQFF TGCGCCAGCAGCTTGGGACTAGCGGGAGGAACCTACAATGAGCAGTTCTTC
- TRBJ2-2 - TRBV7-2 CASSRQKNTGELFF TGTGCCAGCAGCAGACAGAAGAACACCGGGGAGCTGTTTTTT
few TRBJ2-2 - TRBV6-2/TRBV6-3 CASSYPGAYTGELFF TGTGCCAGCAGTTACCCTGGCGCCTACACCGGGGAGCTGTTTTTT
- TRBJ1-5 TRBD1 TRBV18 CASSSVPGQNQPQHF TGTGCCAGCTCATCTGTCCCGGGACAGAATCAGCCCCAGCATTTT
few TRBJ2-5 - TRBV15 CATSRDVSGQETQYF TGTGCCACCAGCAGAGATGTTAGCGGACAAGAGACCCAGTACTTC
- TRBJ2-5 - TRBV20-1 CSAPFSGQETQYF TGCAGTGCCCCCTTTTCGGGCCAAGAGACCCAGTACTTC
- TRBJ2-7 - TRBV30 CACHRDSYEQYF TGTGCCTGCCACAGGGATTCCTACGAGCAGTACTTC
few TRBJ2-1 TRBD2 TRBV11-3 CASTGTSGRFNEQFF TGTGCCAGCACCGGCACTAGCGGGAGATTTAATGAGCAGTTCTTC
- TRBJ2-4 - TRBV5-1 CASSTDSMPIAKNIQYF TGCGCCAGCAGCACAGACTCCATGCCAATAGCCAAAAACATTCAGTACTTC
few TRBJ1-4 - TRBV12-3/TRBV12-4 CASSGGLQNEKLFF TGTGCCAGCAGTGGGGGGTTGCAGAATGAAAAACTGTTTTTT
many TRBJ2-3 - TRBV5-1 CASSLESPDTQYF TGCGCCAGCAGCTTGGAGTCCCCAGATACGCAGTATTTT
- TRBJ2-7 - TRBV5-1 CASSFSTGNEQYF TGCGCCAGCAGCTTTTCCACGGGGAACGAGCAGTACTTC
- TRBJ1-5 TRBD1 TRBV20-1 CSAGTGGAQWGNQPQHF TGCAGTGCTGGGACAGGGGGAGCTCAGTGGGGCAATCAGCCCCAGCATTTT
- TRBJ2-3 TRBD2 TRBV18 CASSPPPSGDTTDTQYF TGTGCCAGCTCACCACCGCCTAGCGGGGACACTACAGATACGCAGTATTTT
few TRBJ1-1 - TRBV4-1 CASSQDRTDGMNTEAFF TGCGCCAGCAGCCAAGACCGGACAGACGGAATGAACACTGAAGCTTTCTTT
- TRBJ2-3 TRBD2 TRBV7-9 CASSPGPGGGTDTQYF TGTGCCAGCAGCCCCGGCCCGGGGGGAGGTACAGATACGCAGTATTTT